This TCR beta chain was captured in a study of T-cell memory formation after mild COVID-19 (dated by TCRdb to about 2021). Some background on the complete study: TCR sequence clusters from the two donors were found to be largely donor specific. In a couple of donors, T-cell clones that expanded and contracted after mild COVID-19 were tracked by sequencing TCRalpha and TCRbeta repertoires over time. The cohort comprised two young, previously healthy adult volunteers, one female and one male. Study-wide conclusions, independent of this receptor: The detection of some responding clones in pre-infection memory suggests that pre-existing cross-reactive memory T cells joined the SARS-CoV-2 response. Only two mild cases were covered in the study, and larger cohorts including severe cases with pre-infection samples were considered necessary. From day 15 to 85, contracting clones showed balanced CD4/CD8 phenotypes, whereas a second wave of clones that expanded from day 15 to 37 leaned towards CD4+. Whether the second-wave clones peaking on day 37 were SARS-CoV-2 specific was not confirmed. Contracting CD4+ clones appeared mostly in the CM and EM memory subsets, whereas CD8+ clones were enriched in EMRA.

A note on this clonotype: It has no known antigen specificity. Base qualities are not at hand, and no much larger clone is one base apart.

The instrument given in TCRdb is Illumina NovaSeq 6000. Using 5'RACE with constant-segment primers, TCRalpha and TCRbeta cDNA libraries were constructed, with sample barcodes and unique molecular identifiers added in the process. RNA was extracted from every sample with Trizol reagent. Amplification of the libraries took two PCR steps, and the second step added a second sample barcode plus Illumina TruSeq adapters. Sequencing of libraries was performed on an Illumina NovaSeq with 2 x 150 bp paired-end reads. The original methods were these. Reads were demultiplexed and collapsed into UMI-guided consensus sequences with migec v1.2.7. Using mixcr v2.1.11, UMI consensuses were aligned to TRA and TRB V and J templates and then assembled into clonotypes. A clonotype was counted as expanded or contracted only if both edgeR and NoisET called the change significant, with noise models trained on biological replicates. For edgeR calls, the cutoffs were a false discovery rate-adjusted p below 0.01 and a log2 fold-change threshold of 1. As an exploratory analysis of dynamics, max-normalized trajectories of the 1000 most abundant clonotypes were examined with PCA combined with hierarchical clustering. The CD4 or CD8 phenotype of responding clones was assigned using the separately sequenced CD4+ and CD8+ repertoires. TCRdb trimmed the raw reads at Q25, called clones with MiXCR and kept productive beta chains. Rows are combined by CDR3 protein, so each entry shows the most common genes and DNA. V and J calls and clone size were set by TCRdb, not the authors. Counted in this sample were 200,000 to 300,000 distinct CDR3 sequences; 15% to 20% of them appeared once. 20% to 25% of the sample is taken by the ten largest.

The germline V gene specifies ENHRY as CDR1 and SYGVKD as CDR2. Counted from cysteine to phenylalanine, this CDR3 has 12 amino acids. Only the CDR3 DNA is retained, 36 bases long and in frame from the first base. Unmatched junction bases come to 6, with V trimmed by 6 bases and J by 8 bases. Ficoll-Paque density gradient centrifugation was used to isolate PBMCs. Sequenced input: PBMCs or a T cell subset sorted from them (not recorded which). The sequence derives from a man in his late teens or twenties who had mild COVID-19 (a few samples of this study predate the infection). The sample titles of this study are shuffled in the database, so cell type and time point are left out; the donor was told from shared clones. Here the chain combines TRBV10-3 and TRBJ1-2; TRBD1 aligns with 7 central bases. The nucleotide sequence is given as TGTGCCATCAGATCAACAGGGGACGGCTACACCTTC. The resulting protein is CAIRSTGDGYTF.